This record covers a single T cell receptor beta chain. This sample was included in a study of cytomegalovirus exposure and HLA in healthy donors. The CDR3 contains 15 residues. Germline CDR1 and CDR2: SEHNR and FQNEAQ (reference sequence). Deletions cut 4 bases from V and 5 bases from J, with 17 bases between. The PCR employed 60 Vbeta primers together with 13 Jbeta primers. Profiled with immunoSEQ multiplex PCR; TCRdb holds only in-frame clones, not every one. The sample comprises some 150,000 clones, around nine tenths of which are singletons, and around 5.2% rests with the top ten. Sequencing used PBMCs. The receptor was derived from a woman between 25 and 40 years old in good health and CMV-seronegative. The chain has TRBV7-9 and TRBJ2-5; possibly TRBD1 for D (6 bases). In DNA, the CDR3 is TGTGCCAGCAGCTACCTTTCGGGGCAGGGGGAGACCCAGTACTTC. This translates into CASSYLSGQGETQYF. The whole variable domain, filled in from reference TRBV7-9 and TRBJ2-5, reads DTGVSQNPRHKITKRGQNVTFRCDPISEHNRLYWYRQTLGQGPEFLTYFQNEAQLEKSRLLSDRFSAERPKGSFSTLEIQRTEQGDSAMYLCASSYLSGQGETQYFGPGTRLLVL.